Following are 4 T cell receptor beta chains from one sample sequenced in a study of blood T cell repertoires in COVID-19. Measured with immunoSEQ multiplex PCR; TCRdb has only the in-frame clones, and not every one. This sample has some 350,000 clones, with around 90% found just once. The specimen sequenced was peripheral blood. These receptors were taken from a man between 18 and 35 years old with active or convalescent COVID-19.

The V and J genes are TRBV24-1 and TRBJ2-5, with 8 positions matching TRBD2. The CDR3 is made up of 16 amino acids. V lost 7 bases and J lost 2; bases outside the gene matches: 11. Germline CDR1 is KGHDR and CDR2 is SFDVKD. This chain's CDR3 is CATSSGLALPQETQYF. Here the CDR3 DNA reads TGTGCCACCAGCTCAGGACTAGCCCTACCTCAAGAGACCCAGTACTTC.

The chain links TRBV28 to TRBJ1-1; 11 bases fit TRBD1. CDR3 size: 14 residues. Losses at the gene ends were 9 bases for V and 6 bases for J; bases not matched to a gene: 9. From germline, CDR1 is MDHEN and CDR2 SYDVKM. The CDR3 nucleotides are TGTGCCAGTTCTCGGGACAGGGGGTCCGCTGAAGCTTTCTTT. The encoded protein is CASSRDRGSAEAFF.

This clone appeared a single time. Additional DNA sequences in this sample encode the identical CDR3. The chain is built from TRBV4-2 and TRBJ2-2; D possibly corresponds to TRBD2 (5 bases). The CDR3 contains 16 residues. V was clipped by 4 bases and J by 6 bases, with 18 bases between them. CDR1 LGHNA and CDR2 YNFKEQ come from the germline V gene. CDR3 loop: CASSRGPPGIAGELFF. CDR3 coding DNA: TGTGCCAGCAGCCGCGGGCCCCCCGGGATCGCCGGGGAGCTGTTTTTT.

The gene calls are TRBV5-1 and TRBJ2-3; 10 nucleotides align to TRBD2. Germline trimming cut 5 bases from V and 2 bases from J; bases unmatched to any gene: 14. The CDR3 runs to 18 residues. Germline V gene lookup returns CDR1 SGHRS and CDR2 YFSETQ. The DNA for the CDR3 is TGCGCCAGCAGTCTCGGAGCGGGGGGGAGGGGTCCCACAGATACGCAGTATTTT. Its protein product is CASSLGAGGRGPTDTQYF.